This paragraph covers one T cell receptor beta chain sequence. The data were obtained in a study of long-term antiretroviral therapy in people with HIV. Trimming left V 6 bases short and J 4 bases short, with 10 bases between. This CDR3 region has 12 residues. In germline, CDR1 is MDHEN, CDR2 SYDVKM. Sequencing used immunoSEQ v3.0 at survey level. TCRdb's table, derived via immunoSEQ multiplex PCR, lists solely in-frame clones and lacks some. The sample shows more than 20,000 clones, about 80% of them seen only once. The TCR sequence derives from a man aged 18-30 years with HIV. This material consisted of unsorted PBMCs, taken 0.5 years after starting antiretroviral therapy. The chain uses TRBV28 and TRBJ2-7; the D is unclear. The CDR3 DNA reads TGTGCCAGCAGCCTCACAGCGTACGAGCAGTACTTC. This translates into CASSLTAYEQYF.